What follows are 4 T cell receptor beta chains derived from one specimen sequenced in a study of early T cells in non-severe SARS-CoV-2 infection. Each CDR3 protein is one row after TCRdb ran MiXCR on the 5' RACE reads. The table includes about 55,000 distinct CDR3 sequences, 15% detected once. The specimen comprised whole blood, sampled at baseline. The source of these receptors is an adult who was a healthcare worker with PCR-confirmed SARS-CoV-2 infection or an uninfected control (not recorded which).

Remarks on this clonotype: Given a much more abundant clone one base away, this may be a read error. This chain uses TRBV7-3 with TRBJ2-6, with 7 bases aligning to TRBD1. The length of the CDR3 is 16 residues. Germline lookup yields CDR1 SGHTA and CDR2 FQGTGA. CDR3 sequence: CVSSRDSHSGANVLTF. The CDR3 DNA follows: TGTGTCAGCTCCCGGGACAGCCACTCTGGGGCCAACGTCCTGACTTTC.

The chain links TRBV24-1 to TRBJ2-3, with TRBD2 matching over 8 bases. The germline V gene has CDR1 KGHDR and CDR2 SFDVKD. The CDR3 totals 15 residues. The ends lost 5 bases at V and 4 bases at J; junction bases unmatched: 7. The CDR3 is CATSVSGRRPDTQYF. In nucleotides, the CDR3 is TGTGCCACCAGTGTCAGCGGGAGACGCCCAGATACGCAGTATTTT.

The chain couples TRBV5-5 to TRBJ1-5; possibly TRBD1 for D (5 bases). This CDR3 has 15 residues. The V end was cut by 4 bases, the J end by 5 bases, with 16 bases between. The germline V gene encodes CDR1 SGHKS and CDR2 YYEKEE (reference sequence). CDR3 nucleotide sequence: TGTGCCAGCAGCAGGGCCGACAGCAACTATCAGCCCCAGCATTTT. Amino acids: CASSRADSNYQPQHF.

The chain joins TRBV20-1 to TRBJ1-5, with D possibly being TRBD1 (5 bases). CDR1 DFQATT and CDR2 SNEGSKA come from the germline V gene (reference sequence). This CDR3 is 14 amino acids long. V was trimmed by 0 bases and J by 7 bases, leaving 13 bases between them. CDR3 sequence: CSARDGAGHQPQHF. CDR3 bases: TGCAGTGCTAGAGATGGGGCAGGGCACCAGCCCCAGCATTTT.